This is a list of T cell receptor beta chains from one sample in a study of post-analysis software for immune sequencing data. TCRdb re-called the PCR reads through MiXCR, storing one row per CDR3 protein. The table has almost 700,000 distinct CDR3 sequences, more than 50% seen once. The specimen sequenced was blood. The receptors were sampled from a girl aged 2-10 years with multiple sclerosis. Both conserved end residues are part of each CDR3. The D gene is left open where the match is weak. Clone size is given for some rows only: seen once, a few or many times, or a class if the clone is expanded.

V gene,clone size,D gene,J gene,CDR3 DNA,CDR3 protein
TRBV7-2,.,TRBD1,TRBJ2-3,TGTGCCAGCAGCGACAACAGGGGATTCACAGATACGCAGTATTTT,CASSDNRGFTDTQYF
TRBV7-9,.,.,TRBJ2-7,TGTGCCAGCAGCTCACCAAATAGTCTCCACGAGCAGTACTTC,CASSSPNSLHEQYF
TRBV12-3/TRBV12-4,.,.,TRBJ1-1,TGTGCCAGCAGTTTAGGGGTCACTGAAGCTTTCTTT,CASSLGVTEAFF
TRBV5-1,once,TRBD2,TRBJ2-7,TGCGCCAGCAGCTTCGATGGGACTAGCGGGTTTTACGAGCAGTACTTC,CASSFDGTSGFYEQYF
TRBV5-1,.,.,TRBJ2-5,TGCGCCAGCAGCGAGGACCGGCAAGAGACCCAGTACTTC,CASSEDRQETQYF
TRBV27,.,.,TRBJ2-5,TGTGCCAGCAGTCCAACAATTTTTCGGTCCCAAGAGACCCAGTACTTC,CASSPTIFRSQETQYF
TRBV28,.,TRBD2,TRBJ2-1,TGTGCCAGCAGTTTATCTGGACTAGGGAACAATGAGCAGTTCTTC,CASSLSGLGNNEQFF
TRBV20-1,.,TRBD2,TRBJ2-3,TGCAGTGCTTGGACCAGACTAGCGGGGGGCATGAATACGCAGTATTTT,CSAWTRLAGGMNTQYF
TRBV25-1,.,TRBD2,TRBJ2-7,TGTGCCAGCAGTGAGCTTAGCGGGACGGGGGAGAGGTACGAGCAGTACTTC,CASSELSGTGERYEQYF
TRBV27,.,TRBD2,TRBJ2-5,TGTGCCAGCAATGATCTAGCGGGGGGAGGAGAGACCCAGTACTTC,CASNDLAGGGETQYF
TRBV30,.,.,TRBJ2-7,TGTGCCTGGGCTGTCACGCTTAATATCCGGGACAAGTACGAGCAGTACTTC,CAWAVTLNIRDKYEQYF
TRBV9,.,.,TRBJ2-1,TGTGCCAGCAGCCGCGCGACTGTGAGCTCCTACAATGAGCAGTTCTTC,CASSRATVSSYNEQFF
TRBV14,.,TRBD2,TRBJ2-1,TGTGCCAGCAGACATACTAGCGGGGATTACAATGAGCAGTTCTTC,CASRHTSGDYNEQFF
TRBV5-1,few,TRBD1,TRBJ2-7,TGCGCCAGCAGCTTGGGTCTCAGGGGGTCCTATTTTCGCGAGCAGTACTTC,CASSLGLRGSYFREQYF
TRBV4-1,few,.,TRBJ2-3,TGCGCCAGCAGCGGGAGTATGGCGGGACACGGGCTGTCCGATACGCAGTATTTT,CASSGSMAGHGLSDTQYF
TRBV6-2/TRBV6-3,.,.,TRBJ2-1,TGTGCCAGCAGTTCATACCTCGAAGATAGCGGAAGCTACAATGAGCAGTTCTTC,CASSSYLEDSGSYNEQFF
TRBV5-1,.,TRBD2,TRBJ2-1,TGCGCCAGCAAAGGGACTAGCGGGGCCGCCTACAATGAGCAGTTCTTC,CASKGTSGAAYNEQFF
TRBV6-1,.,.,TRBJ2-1,TGTGCCAGCCAGAGGACAGATTACAATGAGCAGTTCTTC,CASQRTDYNEQFF
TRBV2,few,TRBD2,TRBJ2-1,TGTGCCAGCAGGGCGACTAGCGGTACCTACAATGAGCAGTTCTTC,CASRATSGTYNEQFF
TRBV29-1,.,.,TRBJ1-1,TGCAGCTTCACCACCAGGGGTTACACTGAAGCTTTCTTT,CSFTTRGYTEAFF
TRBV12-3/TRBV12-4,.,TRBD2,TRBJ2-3,TGTGCCAGCAGTTTATGGCGGGAGGGATGGGCAGATACGCAGTATTTT,CASSLWREGWADTQYF
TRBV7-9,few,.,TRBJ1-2,TGTGCCAGCAGCTTAGATTCCTCGGGGGCACGCTATGGCTACACCTTC,CASSLDSSGARYGYTF
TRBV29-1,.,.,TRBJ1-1,TGCAGCGGCGGCAGCGCGAACACTGAAGCTTTCTTT,CSGGSANTEAFF
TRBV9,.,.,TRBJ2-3,TGTGCCAGCAGCGTAGCGGCTACTAGCACAGATACGCAGTATTTT,CASSVAATSTDTQYF
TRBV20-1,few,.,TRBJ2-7,TGCAGTGCTGGCCCAGGGGGGGCCTACGAGCAGTACTTC,CSAGPGGAYEQYF
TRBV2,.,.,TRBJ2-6,TGTGCCAGCAGTGTTTACCCTGGGGCCAACGTCCTGACTTTC,CASSVYPGANVLTF
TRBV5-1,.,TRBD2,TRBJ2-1,TGCGCCAGCAGATCCTTTTCCGGGACTAGCTCCTACAATGAGCAGTTCTTC,CASRSFSGTSSYNEQFF
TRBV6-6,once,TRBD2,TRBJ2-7,TGTGCCAGCAGTTTTCGGTGGGAGCGGGGGGCCCCATACGAGCAGTACTTC,CASSFRWERGAPYEQYF
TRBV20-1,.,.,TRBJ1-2,TGCAGTGCTAGAGATCAGGGGCGGGACAACTATGGCTACACCTTC,CSARDQGRDNYGYTF
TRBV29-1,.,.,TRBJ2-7,TGCAGCGTTTCTTCAGATTCCTACGAGCAGTACTTC,CSVSSDSYEQYF
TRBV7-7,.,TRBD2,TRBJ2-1,TGTGCTAGCAGCTTCGATCTAGCGGGGAGCAATGAGCAGTTCTTC,CASSFDLAGSNEQFF
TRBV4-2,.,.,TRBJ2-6,TGTGCCAGCAGCCATGAAAGCCGGGACCCTGGCGGCCCTGGGGCCAACGTCCTGACTTTC,CASSHESRDPGGPGANVLTF
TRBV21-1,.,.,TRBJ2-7,TGTGCCAGCAGCAAGGTAAGGAACAGGGGAAAATACGAGCAGTACTTC,CASSKVRNRGKYEQYF
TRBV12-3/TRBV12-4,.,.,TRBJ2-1,TGTGCCAGCACCTCCTTGGTCGATGAGCAGTTCTTC,CASTSLVDEQFF
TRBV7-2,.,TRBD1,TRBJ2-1,TGTGCCAGCAGCGCGACATTTCCGGGACAGGGGGCGCGCTACAATGAGCAGTTCTTC,CASSATFPGQGARYNEQFF
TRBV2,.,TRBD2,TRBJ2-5,TGTGCCAGCCGGCCGCGTCCGGGACTAGCGGGGCCGCGGTACCAAGAGACCCAGTACTTC,CASRPRPGLAGPRYQETQYF
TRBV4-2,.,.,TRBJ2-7,TGTGACAGCAGCCAAGAAACAGACTCCTACGAGCAGTACTTC,CDSSQETDSYEQYF
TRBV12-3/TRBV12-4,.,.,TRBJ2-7,TGTGCCAGCAGTCCCGGGACCCGAGGGGCCTCCGAGCAGTACTTC,CASSPGTRGASEQYF
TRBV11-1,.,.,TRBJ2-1,TGTGCCAGCAGCTTAGGTGACAGCGCCTACAATGAGCAGTTCTTC,CASSLGDSAYNEQFF
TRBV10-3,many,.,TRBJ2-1,TGTGCCATCAGTTCCGAAACCTACAATGAGCAGTTCTTC,CAISSETYNEQFF
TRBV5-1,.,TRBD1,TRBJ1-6,TGCGCCAGCAGCGGACTACAGGGGGATAATTCACCCCTCCACTTT,CASSGLQGDNSPLHF
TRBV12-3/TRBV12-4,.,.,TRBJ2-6,TGTGCCGTCGACCGGACAGTCTCTGGGGCCAACGTCCTGACTTTC,CAVDRTVSGANVLTF
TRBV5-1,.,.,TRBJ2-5,TGCTCCAGCAGCTTGGAGCGGAAAGAGACCCAGTACTTC,CSSSLERKETQYF
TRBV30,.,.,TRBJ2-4,TGTGCCTGGAGTGTCCCTTTTGTAAACATTCAGTACTTC,CAWSVPFVNIQYF
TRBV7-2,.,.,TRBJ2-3,TGTGCCAGCAGCAGCGGTTCTAGCACAGATACGCAGTATTTT,CASSSGSSTDTQYF
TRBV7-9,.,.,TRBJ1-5,TGTGCCAGCAGCCCGGGCGCAGGTGGTGGCAATCAGCCCCAGCATTTT,CASSPGAGGGNQPQHF